Each of the 32 T cell receptor beta chains below was sequenced from the same sample in a study of CD4 T cells in relation to SARS-CoV-2 and coronaviruses. Profiling relied on immunoSEQ multiplex PCR, and the TCRdb table lists in-frame clones only, not all of them. The table shows 25,000 to 30,000 clones, with approximately 80% occurring only once. Unexposed donor CD4+ T cells date from about 2011-2018, before the COVID-19 pandemic. CD4+ T cells were isolated from the cells after around eleven days of culture. No antigen has been identified for these receptors. Material for sequencing was CD4+ T cells from PBMCs, cultured in vitro. All receptors come from a human donor in good health.

The rearrangement joins TRBV27 to TRBJ2-3; the D gene is possibly TRBD2 (5 bases). Between the trimmed V and J ends, which lost 6 bases and 4 bases, there was a span of 29 bases. Per the germline V gene, CDR1 is MNHEY and CDR2 is SMNVEV (reference sequence). The CDR3 is 19 amino acids. The DNA of the CDR3 is TGTGCCAGCAGCAGTTTCGGAGGCAGGTCCCCGCCGGCGGCAGATACGCAGTATTTT. It encodes CASSSFGGRSPPAADTQYF.

This clone occurred once. V is TRBV19 and J is TRBJ1-5; 8 bases map to TRBD1. The germline V gene has CDR1 LNHDA and CDR2 SQIVND (reference sequence). CDR3 size: 15 residues. V lost 7 bases and J lost 2; bases outside the gene matches: 7. This chain's CDR3 is CASNQGARGNQPQHF. Here the CDR3 DNA reads TGTGCCAGTAATCAGGGGGCAAGGGGCAATCAGCCCCAGCATTTT.

CDR3 in DNA: TGTGCCAGTAGTTCCTCCGTCCAGGCGAACACTGAAGCTTTCTTT. Translation gives CASSSSVQANTEAFF. The genes are TRBV19 and TRBJ1-1; D remains ambiguous. The CDR3 loop spans 15 amino acids. V lost 5 bases and J 1 base, leaving 14 bases between the germline ends. CDR1 and CDR2 (germline): LNHDA, SQIVND (reference sequence).

The genes are TRBV27 and TRBJ1-4; D is uncertain. CDR3 size: 14 residues. Trimming pared 2 bases from V and 8 bases from J, leaving 12 bases between. CDR1 and CDR2 (germline): MNHEY, SMNVEV (reference sequence). In DNA form, the CDR3 reads TGTGCCAGCAGTTTAAGGAATGGAGGCGAAAAACTGTTTTTT. Its translation: CASSLRNGGEKLFF.

This clone was seen more than once but under ten times. The same CDR3 also results from other DNA sequences found in this sample. The chain employs TRBV6-2 or TRBV6-3 and TRBJ2-7; D is undetermined. CDR1 is MNHEY and CDR2 is SVGEGT in the germline V gene. This CDR3 contains 11 residues. V lost 6 bases to trimming and J lost 2 bases, with 5 bases between them. CDR3 nucleotides: TGTGCCAGCAGCCGTACCTACGAGCAGTACTTC. This sequence encodes CASSRTYEQYF.

This clone was counted between two and nine times. This rearrangement joins TRBV7-2 to TRBJ1-1, with unresolved D. Trimming stripped 5 bases from V and 7 bases from J, with 11 bases between. Per the germline V gene, CDR1 is SGHTA and CDR2 is FQGNSA. The CDR3 is made up of 12 amino acids. The CDR3 bases are TGTGCCAGCAGCCTAGGCTATAATGAAGCTTTCTTT. This encodes CASSLGYNEAFF.

CDR3 coding DNA: TGTGCCAGTAGTATAGATCAGGCCTCAACCCACTCCTACGAGCAGTACTTC. Translation: CASSIDQASTHSYEQYF. The V call is TRBV19, the J call TRBJ2-7; D not certain. There are 17 residues in the CDR3. Per germline, CDR1 LNHDA and CDR2 SQIVND (reference sequence). Trimming removed 0 bases at V and 0 bases at J, with 15 bases between.

The J gene is TRBJ2-2, the V gene TRBV11-3; D is unclear. Trimming took 6 bases from V and 4 from J, leaving 6 bases between them. The germline CDR1 and CDR2 sequences are SGHNT and YENEEA. This CDR3 is 12 amino acids long. CDR3 in DNA: TGTGCCAGCAGTCCCCCCACCGGGGAGCTGTTTTTT. Protein: CASSPPTGELFF.

The chain is built from TRBV5-5 and TRBJ2-4, with 7 bases identical to TRBD2. In germline, CDR1 is SGHKS, CDR2 YYEKEE (reference sequence). Germline trimming cut 0 bases from V and 1 base from J; bases unmatched to any gene: 13. The CDR3 runs 19 residues. CDR3 residues: CASSLDGLDGLGAKNIQYF. The CDR3 coding sequence is TGTGCCAGCAGCTTGGACGGACTAGATGGCCTAGGGGCCAAAAACATTCAGTACTTC.

The count of this clone is one. This chain connects TRBV19 to TRBJ1-4; D is perhaps TRBD1 (5 bases). The V and J ends lost 3 bases and 8 bases respectively, with 10 bases between them. The CDR3 has 13 amino acids. Per the germline V gene, CDR1 is LNHDA and CDR2 is SQIVND (reference sequence). Written as DNA, the CDR3 is TGTGCCAGTAGTATCCGGAGGGGCGAAAAACTGTTTTTT. Protein product: CASSIRRGEKLFF.

CDR3 DNA sequence: TGCGCCAGCAGCGCAGGGACAGGAGTATTTAATAATGAAAAACTGTTTTTT. Translating gives CASSAGTGVFNNEKLFF. The chain links TRBV5-1 to TRBJ1-4, with 8 bases that match TRBD1. Germline CDR1 and CDR2: SGHRS and YFSETQ. This CDR3 region has 17 residues. V shed 4 bases, J shed 4 bases, and the junction held 12 bases outside the gene matches.

The chain uses TRBV2 and TRBJ2-1, with 13 bases matching TRBD2. The length of the CDR3 is 16 residues. J lost 8 bases, V lost 7 bases, and 11 bases had no gene match. CDR1 is SNHLY, CDR2 FYNNEI, per germline. The CDR3 region is CASTGTSGNRWDEQFF. In nucleotides, the CDR3 is TGTGCCAGCACCGGGACTAGCGGGAACCGTTGGGATGAGCAGTTCTTC. The full variable domain, its missing parts supplied by reference TRBV2 and TRBJ2-1, is EPEVTQTPSHQVTQMGQEVILRCVPISNHLYFYWYRQILGQKVEFLVSFYNNEISEKSEIFDDQFSVERPDGSNFTLKIRSTKLEDSAMYFCASTGTSGNRWDEQFFGPGTRLTVL.

The rearrangement joins TRBV25-1 to TRBJ2-7, with 8 bases identical to TRBD2. CDR3 length equals 15 residues. Germline values: CDR1 MGHDK, CDR2 SYGVNS. V lost 0 bases and J lost 2; bases outside the gene matches: 3. The CDR3 nucleotides read TGTGCCAGCAGTGAATATTTCGGGGGGGCCTACGAGCAGTACTTC. Translated: CASSEYFGGAYEQYF.

The CDR3 DNA reads as TGTGCCAGCAGTTACTCACCGCGACAGAACTATGGCTACACCTTC. Its protein is CASSYSPRQNYGYTF. The genes are TRBV6-5 and TRBJ1-2; D might be TRBD1 (5 bases). Per the germline V gene, CDR1 is MNHEY and CDR2 is SVGAGI. The CDR3 has 15 residues. With 0 bases removed from V and 2 bases from J, the gap between germline ends came to 10 bases.

This clone was seen once. The CDR3 is CASSQEIREVDEQYF. As DNA, the CDR3 is TGTGCCAGCAGCCAAGAGATCAGGGAGGTAGACGAGCAGTACTTC. This chain connects TRBV4-2 to TRBJ2-7, with D maybe TRBD2 (6 bases). Germline CDR1 reads LGHNA; CDR2 reads YNFKEQ. This CDR3 region has 15 residues. Deletions cut 0 bases from V and 5 bases from J, with 14 bases between.

Points on this clone: This sample includes further DNA sequences coding for the same CDR3. This chain joins TRBV10-2 and TRBJ1-5; perhaps TRBD1 as D (6 bases). CDR3 length: 13 residues. V was cut by 8 bases and J by 1 base, with 9 bases left in between. Germline V gives CDR1 WSHSY, CDR2 SAAADI. CDR3 nucleotide sequence: TGCGCCAGCCAAGGACAGAGCAATCAGCCCCAGCATTTT. Protein product: CASQGQSNQPQHF.

This clone was observed once. The V call is TRBV6-2 or TRBV6-3, the J call TRBJ1-2, with TRBD1 as a possible D gene (5 bases). The ends were cut back, 5 bases at V and 2 bases at J, with 9 bases in the middle. The V gene's germline CDR1 is MNHEY and CDR2 SVGEGT. The CDR3 extends over 13 amino acids. The CDR3 region has the DNA TGTGCCAGCAGTCGGACAATCAACTATGGCTACACCTTC. This encodes CASSRTINYGYTF.

The CDR3 region is CASSQARGGDTQYF. CDR3 DNA: TGTGCCAGCAGCCAGGCCAGGGGAGGCGATACGCAGTATTTT. The chain joins TRBV3-1 (or the pseudogene TRBV3-2) to TRBJ2-3; D may correspond to TRBD1 or TRBD2 (6 bases each). Germline V CDR1 and CDR2: LGHDT, YNNKEL (reference sequence). V was pared by 3 bases and J by 6 bases, with 13 bases between. The CDR3 loop spans 14 amino acids.

This rearrangement joins TRBV5-5 to TRBJ1-3, with D hard to call. Trimming left V 0 bases short and J 0 bases short, with 7 bases between. The CDR3 extends over 15 amino acids. Germline values: CDR1 SGHKS, CDR2 YYEKEE (reference sequence). The CDR3 DNA is TGTGCCAGCAGCTTGGACAGTTACTCTGGAAACACCATATATTTT. Amino acid sequence: CASSLDSYSGNTIYF.

This clone showed up just a few times. The genes are TRBV5-1 and TRBJ2-5, with D unresolved. The ends were cut back, 3 bases at V and 0 bases at J, with 9 bases in the middle. Germline-derived CDR1 and CDR2 are SGHRS and YFSETQ. The CDR3 consists of 14 residues. The CDR3 DNA is TGCGCCAGCAGCTGGAACACAGACCAAGAGACCCAGTACTTC. Protein product: CASSWNTDQETQYF.

The chain combines TRBV3-1 (or the pseudogene TRBV3-2) with TRBJ2-2; the D is unclear. The CDR3 contains 11 residues. CDR1 and CDR2 from the germline V gene are LGHDT and YNNKEL (reference sequence). V was trimmed by 1 base and J by 10 bases, leaving 4 bases between them. The CDR3 bases are TGTGCCAGCAGCCAAGTAAAGGAGCTGTTTTTT. Protein product: CASSQVKELFF.

This rearrangement joins TRBV5-1 to TRBJ1-6; D remains unclear. Germline values: CDR1 SGHRS, CDR2 YFSETQ. Trimming cost V 0 bases and J 8 bases, with 9 bases left between them. The CDR3 spans 14 residues. Here the CDR3 DNA reads TGCGCCAGCAGCTTGGTGAGTTTCGATTCACCCCTCCACTTT. Its translation: CASSLVSFDSPLHF. The whole variable domain, remainder taken from reference TRBV5-1 and TRBJ1-6, is KAGVTQTPRYLIKTRGQQVTLSCSPISGHRSVSWYQQTPGQGLQFLFEYFSETQRNKGNFPGRFSGRQFSNSRSEMNVSTLELGDSALYLCASSLVSFDSPLHFGNGTRLTVT.

The gene calls are TRBV4-3 and TRBJ2-1, with 8 positions matching TRBD2. Trimming at V came to 1 base and at J to 6 bases, leaving 5 bases not matched to a gene. The germline CDR1 and CDR2 sequences are LGHNA and YSLEER. The CDR3 runs to 15 residues. This CDR3 reads CASSQGGGLGNEQFF. CDR3 DNA: TGCGCCAGCAGCCAAGGCGGGGGGCTTGGCAATGAGCAGTTCTTC.

The J gene is TRBJ1-6, the V gene TRBV7-2, with no clear D. The V and J ends lost 5 bases and 14 bases respectively, with 13 bases between them. This CDR3 has 12 residues. Germline-derived CDR1 and CDR2 are SGHTA and FQGNSA. CDR3 DNA sequence: TGTGCCAGCAGCCCCAGCGGGCTGGCCCTCCACTTT. It translates to CASSPSGLALHF.

This clone occurred once. The rearrangement joins TRBV5-1 to TRBJ2-1; 7 bases are shared with TRBD1. The CDR3 runs to 14 residues. Germline CDR1 and CDR2: SGHRS and YFSETQ. With V trimmed by 6 bases and J by 10 bases, 13 bases remained unmatched. The CDR3 region is CASTVPTGQEEQFF. CDR3 DNA sequence: TGCGCCAGCACGGTACCGACAGGGCAGGAAGAGCAGTTCTTC.

The rearrangement links TRBV18 to TRBJ2-5; D is ambiguous. The CDR3 covers 13 residues. CDR1 and CDR2 (germline): KGHSH, LQKENI. V shed 3 bases and J shed 3 bases, with 8 bases lying between them. The CDR3 sequence: CASSPLLKETQYF. As DNA, the CDR3 is TGTGCCAGCTCACCGCTATTAAAAGAGACCCAGTACTTC.

This clone was counted once. The chain employs TRBV28 and TRBJ2-2, with TRBD2 matching 8 bases. V shed 3 bases and J 7 bases; nucleotides not matched to a gene: 7. In germline, CDR1 is MDHEN, CDR2 SYDVKM. The length of the CDR3 is 15 residues. The CDR3 is CASSFGTRSVGELFF. The CDR3 DNA is TGTGCCAGCAGTTTTGGGACTAGATCGGTCGGGGAGCTGTTTTTT.

This clone was counted between two and nine times. The V and J genes are TRBV29-1 and TRBJ1-5, with D perhaps TRBD1 (5 bases). This CDR3 has 13 amino acids. Germline V CDR1 and CDR2: SQVTM, ANQGSEA. The germline V and J ends were trimmed by 1 base and 6 bases, with 10 bases remaining between them. The CDR3 sequence is CSVEGGGGQPQHF. In nucleotides, the CDR3 is TGCAGCGTTGAAGGTGGGGGTGGTCAGCCCCAGCATTTT.

This clone was seen a handful of times. V gene TRBV25-1 combines with J gene TRBJ1-2; D uncertain. The CDR3 has 13 residues. The germline CDR1 and CDR2 sequences are MGHDK and SYGVNS. V lost 7 bases and J lost 1, with 10 bases in between. The CDR3 loop is CASTRNDNYGYTF. CDR3 nucleotide sequence: TGTGCCAGCACCCGAAACGATAACTATGGCTACACCTTC.

The chain recombines TRBV6-5 with TRBJ2-3, with 7 bases fitting TRBD2. CDR3 length equals 15 residues. V gave up 4 bases and J gave up 2 bases; unmatched junction bases: 6. Germline V gives CDR1 MNHEY, CDR2 SVGAGI. The CDR3 region is CASSSKRGPTDTQYF. The DNA of the CDR3 is TGTGCCAGCAGTTCCAAGCGGGGACCCACAGATACGCAGTATTTT.

The chain uses TRBV7-2 and TRBJ1-1; 7 bases are shared with TRBD1. Trimming at V came to 4 bases and at J to 11 bases, leaving 7 bases not matched to a gene. Looked up from germline, CDR1 is SGHTA and CDR2 is FQGNSA. This CDR3 contains 12 residues. The CDR3 region has the DNA TGTGCCAGCAGCTCCAGGGACAGAGGGGCTTTCTTT. This sequence encodes CASSSRDRGAFF.

J is TRBJ1-1 and V is TRBV5-8; D not resolved. CDR1 is SGHTS and CDR2 is YDEGEE in the germline V gene. V lost 0 bases to trimming and J lost 5 bases, with 8 bases between them. The CDR3 runs to 13 residues. This chain's CDR3 is CASSLVRRTEAFF. CDR3 nucleotides: TGTGCCAGCAGCTTGGTACGTAGGACTGAAGCTTTCTTT.